This T cell receptor (beta chain) was sequenced for a study of blood T cell repertoires in COVID-19. Sequencing used immunoSEQ multiplex PCR; TCRdb keeps in-frame clones, though not all of them. Found here are over 50,000 clones, 82% of them singletons; the top ten hold 11% to 15%. CDR1 and CDR2 from the germline V gene are SGHTA and FQGNSA. Trimming took off 2 bases at V and 7 bases at J, with 12 bases between the two ends. The CDR3 sequence is 13 residues long. The specimen sequenced was peripheral blood. This sequence joins TRBV7-2 and TRBJ2-7; a weak D match, TRBD1 (5 bases). The TCR sequence derives from a human donor in a cohort sampled during active COVID-19. As DNA, the CDR3 is TGTGCCAGCAGCTTACAGGGCTTTGGGGAGCAGTACTTC. Residues: CASSLQGFGEQYF.